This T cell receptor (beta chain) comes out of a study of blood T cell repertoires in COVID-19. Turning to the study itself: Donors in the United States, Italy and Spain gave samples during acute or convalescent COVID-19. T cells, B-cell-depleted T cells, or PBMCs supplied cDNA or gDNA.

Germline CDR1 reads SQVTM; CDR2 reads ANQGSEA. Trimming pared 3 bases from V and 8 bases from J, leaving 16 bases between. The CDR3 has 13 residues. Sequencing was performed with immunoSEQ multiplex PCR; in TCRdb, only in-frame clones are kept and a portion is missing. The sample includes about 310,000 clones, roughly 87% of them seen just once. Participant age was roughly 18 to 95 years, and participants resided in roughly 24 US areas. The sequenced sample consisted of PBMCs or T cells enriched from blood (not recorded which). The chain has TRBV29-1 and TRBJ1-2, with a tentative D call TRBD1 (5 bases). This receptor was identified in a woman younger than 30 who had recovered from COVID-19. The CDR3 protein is CSVEEVSGKGYTF. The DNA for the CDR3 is TGCAGCGTTGAGGAAGTATCAGGGAAAGGCTACACCTTC.